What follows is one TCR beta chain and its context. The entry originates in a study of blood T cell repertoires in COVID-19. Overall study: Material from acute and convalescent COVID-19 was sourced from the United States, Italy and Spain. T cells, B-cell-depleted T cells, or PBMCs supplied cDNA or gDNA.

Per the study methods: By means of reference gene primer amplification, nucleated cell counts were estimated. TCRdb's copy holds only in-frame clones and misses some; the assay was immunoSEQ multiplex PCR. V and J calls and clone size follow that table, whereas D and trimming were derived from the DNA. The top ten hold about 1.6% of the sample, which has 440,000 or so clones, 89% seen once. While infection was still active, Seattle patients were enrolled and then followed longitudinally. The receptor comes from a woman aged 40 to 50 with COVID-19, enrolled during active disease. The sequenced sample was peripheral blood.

The CDR3 here is CAWSPVNRGGYGYTF. The CDR3 DNA sequence: TGTGCCTGGAGTCCGGTCAACAGGGGGGGCTATGGCTACACCTTC. The J gene is TRBJ1-2, the V gene TRBV30; 8 bases align to TRBD1. The CDR3 totals 15 residues. Losses at the gene ends were 2 bases for V and 4 bases for J; bases not matched to a gene: 9. The germline V gene has CDR1 GTSNPN and CDR2 SVGIG (reference sequence).